This T cell receptor (beta chain) was captured by sequencing in a study of tumor and adjacent non-tumor tissue in lung cancer. Study summary: Patients were aged roughly 30 to 76, fewer than twelve men and about five women, stage I to III.

With 3 bases clipped from V and 1 base from J, the junction kept 2 bases outside the gene matches. This CDR3 contains 14 residues. As regards this clonotype: Antigen specificity is unknown.

No cell sorting was done before RNA was extracted from the tissue. Chemotherapy-naive patients with new lung cancer underwent thoracic surgery in China, August–late 2014. Study-wide results and caveats: Tumor repertoires had a smaller top 100 clone share than normal lung. Compared with tumor, normal lung showed significantly lower TCR diversity.

A modified ARM-PCR protocol with three rounds of nested PCR amplified TCRbeta. TCRdb re-derived calls from the multiplex PCR reads in MiXCR, one entry per CDR3 protein. The data hold 200,000 to 250,000 distinct CDR3 sequences, with 60% to 85% observed a single time. The genes are TRBV12-3 or TRBV12-4 and TRBJ2-7; TRBD2 matches at 8 bases. The sample consisted of lung tumor tissue. The source of this sequence is a man aged 55 to 69 with non-small cell lung cancer. The CDR3 region is CASSFSGTSYEQYF. The CDR3, as DNA: TGTGCCAGCAGTTTTAGCGGGACATCCTACGAGCAGTACTTC.